This entry lists 17 T cell receptor beta chains sequenced from one sample in a study of cytomegalovirus exposure and HLA in healthy donors. With 60 Vbeta and 13 Jbeta primers, the PCR was carried out. The data were produced by immunoSEQ multiplex PCR, yet TCRdb's version contains in-frame clones alone and is incomplete. The table lists 150,000 to 200,000 clones, approximately 81% of them singletons, with 2% to 2.5% in the top ten. Input material: PBMCs. The receptors were gathered from a woman in her 30s in good health and CMV-seronegative.

J is TRBJ1-1 and V is TRBV28; D not certain. The germline V gene encodes CDR1 MDHEN and CDR2 SYDVKM. Trimming left V 0 bases short and J 3 bases short, with 11 bases between. The CDR3 spans 15 residues. CDR3 DNA: TGTGCCAGCAGTTTATGGGTAGGGCGGGACACTGAAGCTTTCTTT. It translates to CASSLWVGRDTEAFF. Based on the CDR3 plus reference TRBV28 and TRBJ1-1, the full variable domain is DVKVTQSSRYLVKRTGEKVFLECVQDMDHENMFWYRQDPGLGLRLIYFSYDVKMKEKGDIPEGYSVSREKKERFSLILESASTNQTSMYLCASSLWVGRDTEAFFGQGTRLTVV.

This clone was seen a handful of times. A junction boundary mismatches the germline segment, possibly from a read error. The V gene is TRBV7-8, the J gene TRBJ2-6; TRBD1 is a possible D gene (5 bases). Germline-derived CDR1 and CDR2 are SGHVS and FQNEAQ. The CDR3 runs to 21 residues. CDR3 in DNA: TGTGCCAGCAGCTTAAGGAGTAAGGGTGGCCTTGCACTCTCTGGGGCCAACGGCCTGACTTTC. It codes for CASSLRSKGGLALSGANGLTF. The whole variable domain, filled in from reference TRBV7-8 and TRBJ2-6, reads GAGVSQSPRYKVAKRGQDVALRCDPISGHVSLFWYQQALGQGPEFLTYFQNEAQLDKSGLPSDRFFAERPEGSVSTLKIQRTQQEDSAVYLCASSLRSKGGLALSGANGLTFGAGSRLTVL.

The chain has TRBV19 and TRBJ2-1, with TRBD2 identical over 11 bases. Germline CDR1 reads LNHDA; CDR2 reads SQIVND (reference sequence). V dropped 1 base and J dropped 5; count of bases not matched to a gene: 7. The CDR3 extends over 17 amino acids. Written as DNA, the CDR3 is TGTGCCAGTAGTATAGCACAGGGACTAGCGGAAAACAATGAGCAGTTCTTC. Translating gives CASSIAQGLAENNEQFF.

The genes are TRBV2 and TRBJ2-7; possible D gene TRBD2, 5 bases. Germline V gives CDR1 SNHLY, CDR2 FYNNEI. CDR3 length equals 13 residues. The germline V and J ends were trimmed by 3 bases and 3 bases, with 9 bases remaining between them. CDR3: CASSESGIYEQYF. CDR3 DNA: TGTGCCAGCAGTGAGTCCGGGATCTACGAGCAGTACTTC.

The chain uses TRBV18 and TRBJ2-2, with 9 bases lining up with TRBD2. Germline trimming cut 4 bases from V and 2 bases from J; bases unmatched to any gene: 11. The CDR3 covers 18 residues. CDR1 KGHSH and CDR2 LQKENI come from the germline V gene. CDR3 coding DNA: TGTGCCAGCTCACTATTATTTGGACTAGCGACCAACACCGGGGAGCTGTTTTTT. It yields the protein CASSLLFGLATNTGELFF. The entire variable domain, with the rest obtained from reference TRBV18 and TRBJ2-2, is as follows: NAGVMQNPRHLVRRRGQEARLRCSPMKGHSHVYWYRQLPEEGLKFMVYLQKENIIDESGMPKERFSAEFPKEGPSILRIQQVVRGDSAAYFCASSLLFGLATNTGELFFGEGSRLTVL.

The sample holds one count of this clone. The CDR3 sequence: CASSDLTGRDKNIQYF. For the CDR3, the DNA is TGCGCCAGCAGTGACTTGACCGGGAGGGACAAAAACATTCAGTACTTC. The chain carries TRBV10-2 and TRBJ2-4; TRBD2 matches at 8 bases. In germline, CDR1 is WSHSY, CDR2 SAAADI. The CDR3 runs to 16 residues. The trim removed 3 bases at V and 3 bases at J, leaving 7 bases unmatched.

The chain has TRBV4-3 and TRBJ2-5; the match to TRBD2 covers 9 bases. The V gene end was trimmed by 4 bases and the J gene end by 0 bases; junction bases not matched to a gene: 6. CDR3 size: 16 residues. CDR1 is LGHNA, CDR2 YSLEER, per germline. This CDR3 is CASSPFAGGNQETQYF. The CDR3 region has the DNA TGCGCCAGCAGCCCCTTTGCGGGGGGGAACCAAGAGACCCAGTACTTC.

The rearrangement uses TRBV2 and TRBJ2-5; tentatively, D is TRBD1 (5 bases). The ends were cut back, 1 base at V and 5 bases at J, with 11 bases in the middle. Germline CDR1 reads SNHLY; CDR2 reads FYNNEI. The CDR3 is 14 amino acids. The CDR3 sequence is CASSEGQYGETQYF. For the CDR3, the DNA is TGTGCCAGCAGTGAAGGACAGTATGGGGAGACCCAGTACTTC.

The rearrangement links TRBV28 to TRBJ2-1; the D gene is possibly TRBD1 (6 bases). Trimming took off 5 bases at V and 10 bases at J, with 12 bases between the two ends. This CDR3 has 12 amino acids. CDR1 is MDHEN and CDR2 is SYDVKM in the germline V gene. The CDR3 nucleotides are TGTGCCAGCAGTATACGGGGACAAGAGCAGTTCTTC. Translating it yields CASSIRGQEQFF.

The V gene is TRBV5-1, the J gene TRBJ2-1, with 9 bases fitting TRBD2. The CDR3 totals 15 residues. Germline V gene sequence: CDR1 SGHRS, CDR2 YFSETQ. The V gene end was trimmed by 4 bases and the J gene end by 5 bases; junction bases not matched to a gene: 7. The CDR3 DNA sequence: TGCGCCAGCAGCCAAAGCGGGGGGCCGAACAATGAGCAGTTCTTC. This gives the protein CASSQSGGPNNEQFF. The whole variable domain, remainder taken from reference TRBV5-1 and TRBJ2-1, is KAGVTQTPRYLIKTRGQQVTLSCSPISGHRSVSWYQQTPGQGLQFLFEYFSETQRNKGNFPGRFSGRQFSNSRSEMNVSTLELGDSALYLCASSQSGGPNNEQFFGPGTRLTVL.

The CDR3 here is CASSPGDRVSNTIYF. Written as DNA, the CDR3 is TGTGCCAGCAGCCCGGGGGACAGGGTCTCAAACACCATATATTTT. This rearrangement joins TRBV2 to TRBJ1-3; 9 nucleotides line up with TRBD1. This CDR3 spans 15 amino acids. Germline V gives CDR1 SNHLY, CDR2 FYNNEI. The V gene end was trimmed by 6 bases and the J gene end by 6 bases; junction bases not matched to a gene: 9.

CDR3 nucleotide sequence: TGTGCCAGCAGTTTATCGGCACAGGCCTTCGCCGAGCAGTACTTC. Protein sequence: CASSLSAQAFAEQYF. The genes are TRBV28 and TRBJ2-7, with D perhaps matching TRBD1 (5 bases). V lost 1 base and J 6 bases, leaving 16 bases between the germline ends. CDR3 size: 15 residues. Germline assignment: CDR1 MDHEN and CDR2 SYDVKM.

This sequence joins TRBV6-1 and TRBJ2-5, with 8 bases fitting TRBD1. The better agreement between TRBJ2-7 and the DNA end casts doubt on the J call. The V gene's germline CDR1 is MNHNS and CDR2 SASEGT. The CDR3 has 13 residues. In nucleotides, the CDR3 is TGTGCCACTCCGACAGGGGTCCCTTCCGAGCAGTACTTC. This encodes CATPTGVPSEQYF.

The chain recombines TRBV5-1 with TRBJ2-2, with D maybe TRBD2 (6 bases). Germline CDR1 and CDR2: SGHRS and YFSETQ. The ends were cut back, 0 bases at V and 3 bases at J, with 12 bases in the middle. The CDR3 consists of 16 residues. In nucleotides, the CDR3 is TGCGCCAGCAGCTTGGTGGGAGGAAAGCACACCGGGGAGCTGTTTTTT. Translating it yields CASSLVGGKHTGELFF.

This chain links TRBV10-1 with TRBJ2-7; D unresolved. Germline V lookup: CDR1 WNHNN, CDR2 SYGVQD (reference sequence). The CDR3 consists of 12 residues. The V gene lost 6 bases and the J gene lost 9 bases, with 15 bases spanning the gap. In DNA, the CDR3 is TGCGCCAGCAGCCAGACCCGGGTCGGGCAGTACTTC. Translation: CASSQTRVGQYF.

This clone was detected only a few times. The chain has TRBV7-8 and TRBJ1-3; D gene uncertain. Trimming left V 8 bases short and J 0 bases short, with 11 bases between. The CDR3 has 14 residues. The germline CDR1 and CDR2 sequences are SGHVS and FQNEAQ. The CDR3 region is CASGGRGSGNTIYF. The CDR3 bases are TGTGCCAGCGGCGGACGGGGCTCTGGAAACACCATATATTTT.

The chain is built from TRBV5-1 and TRBJ2-6; the match to TRBD1 covers 8 bases. CDR3 length: 17 amino acids. Germline CDR1 and CDR2: SGHRS and YFSETQ. V was clipped by 9 bases and J by 4 bases; unmatched bases: 15. The CDR3 DNA reads as TGCGCCACGGTTGAAGGAGACAGGGGAACCGGGGCCAACGTCCTGACTTTC. Its protein is CATVEGDRGTGANVLTF.